Reported below is one T cell receptor (beta chain). Its antigen is not known. At one boundary the junction diverges from the germline segment, which might be a read error. This entry comes from a study of tumor and adjacent non-tumor tissue in lung cancer. Study-wide points: Shorter survival was associated with higher TCR diversity in tumors.

TCRbeta libraries were built with three rounds of nested PCR, modified from ARM-PCR. Via MiXCR, TCRdb re-called the multiplex PCR reads, giving one row per CDR3 protein. In the table there are approximately 68,000 distinct CDR3 sequences, about 77% of which are singletons. RNA was extracted from bulk tissue without any cell sorting. This non-tumor lung sample came from over 3 cm beyond the tumor edge. Chemotherapy-naive patients with new lung cancer underwent thoracic surgery in China, August–late 2014. This CDR3 has 15 residues. CDR1 is SGHRS and CDR2 is YFSETQ in the germline V gene. This rearrangement joins TRBV5-1 to TRBJ2-1; 7 nucleotides match TRBD2. This sequence originates from a man between 60 and 75 years old with non-small cell lung cancer. The material sequenced was distant non-tumor lung tissue. The CDR3 is CACSSERAGYNEQFF. The CDR3 bases are TGCGCCTGCAGCTCAGAACGAGCGGGGTACAATGAGCAGTTCTTC.